This TCR beta chain emerged from a study of cytomegalovirus exposure and HLA in healthy donors. Researchers ran the PCR with 60 Vbeta and 13 Jbeta primers. Here immunoSEQ multiplex PCR was the method, and the copy in TCRdb shows in-frame clones only, minus some. The repertoire holds 150,000 to 200,000 clones, with roughly 73% as singletons. Trimming pared 1 base from V and 8 bases from J, leaving 8 bases between. Germline values: CDR1 KGHSH, CDR2 LQKENI. The CDR3 covers 12 residues. At the time of sampling, donors were nominally healthy, though unrecorded immune exposures were likely. The sequence was collected from a woman under 40 in good health and CMV-seronegative. The sample taken for sequencing was PBMCs. The V and J genes are TRBV18 and TRBJ1-2; no clear D. The CDR3 bases are TGTGCCAGCTCACCACGACCAGGCGGCTACACCTTC. Translation: CASSPRPGGYTF. Drawing the rest from reference TRBV18 and TRBJ1-2, the complete variable domain is NAGVMQNPRHLVRRRGQEARLRCSPMKGHSHVYWYRQLPEEGLKFMVYLQKENIIDESGMPKERFSAEFPKEGPSILRIQQVVRGDSAAYFCASSPRPGGYTFGSGTRLTVV.